This section outlines one T cell receptor beta chain sequence together with its context. Its specificity is unknown. Reverse transcription of all isolated RNA meant that expressed TCRB transcripts were sequenced. About 3.6 million reads was the average for naive, central memory and regulatory T cell samples. Profiling relied on immunoSEQ multiplex PCR, and the TCRdb table lists in-frame clones only, not all of them. The sample shows about 40,000 clones, around 48% of them seen only once. This entry belongs to a study of beta chain features in type 1 diabetes. The study, taken as a whole, reports: Type 1 diabetes patients showed fewer insertions and more deletions at VDJ junctions.

Germline V gives CDR1 SGHRS, CDR2 YFSETQ. Unmatched junction bases numbered 6, after V lost 4 bases and J lost 2 bases. This CDR3 region has 15 residues. Sorting based on CD45RO/CCR7/CD25/CD127/CD95/CD27 separated CD4+ naive, central memory, regulatory and stem cell-like memory cells. What was sequenced was central memory CD4+ T cells from blood. The sequence was obtained from a woman between 18 and 29 years old in good health. The chain links TRBV5-1 to TRBJ2-5, with TRBD1 identical over 9 bases. CDR3: CASSRRTGVQETQYF. CDR3 DNA sequence: TGCGCCAGCAGCCGGCGGACAGGGGTACAAGAGACCCAGTACTTC.